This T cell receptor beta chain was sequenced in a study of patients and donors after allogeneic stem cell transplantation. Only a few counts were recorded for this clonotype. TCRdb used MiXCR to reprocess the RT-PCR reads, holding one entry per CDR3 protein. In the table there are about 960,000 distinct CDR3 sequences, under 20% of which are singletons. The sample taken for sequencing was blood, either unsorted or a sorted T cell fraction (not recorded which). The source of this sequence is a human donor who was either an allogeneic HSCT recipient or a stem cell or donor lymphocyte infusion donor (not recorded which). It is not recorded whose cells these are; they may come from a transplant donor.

The CDR3 sequence is CASSVGSKTSGKETQYF. CDR3 bases: TGTGCCAGCAGCGTAGGGTCCAAGACTAGCGGGAAAGAGACCCAGTACTTC. The genes are TRBV9 and TRBJ2-5; 11 bases map to TRBD2. This CDR3 spans 17 amino acids. The V gene's germline CDR1 is SGDLS and CDR2 YYNGEE. Trimming at V came to 0 bases and at J to 3 bases, leaving 7 bases not matched to a gene.